This TCR beta chain stems from a study of blood T cells in healthy people across ages. The second PCR ran about 7 to 12 cycles with a sample-barcoded 5' primer and J-beta primers. TCRdb reanalysed the 5' RACE reads using MiXCR and keeps one entry per CDR3 protein. The table includes 1,300,000 or so distinct CDR3 sequences, around 59% detected once. Caucasian, healthy and from Russia, the donors were aged between about 6 and 90. Every donor contributed roughly 10 milliliters of peripheral blood by blood draw. V was shortened by 0 bases and J by 13 bases, with 22 bases between the two germline ends. Germline V gene data show CDR1 as MNHEY and CDR2 as SVGAGI. This CDR3 contains 16 residues.

The TCR was taken from a man younger than 35 in good health. Material for sequencing was blood. The J gene is TRBJ2-4, the V gene TRBV6-5; D is possibly TRBD2 (6 bases). The CDR3 spells CASSYSGGGPAGEQYF. The CDR3 DNA sequence: TGTGCCAGCAGTTACTCGGGGGGAGGACCAGCTGGGGAGCAGTACTTC.